Here is one T cell receptor beta chain with its context. Only a few counts were recorded for this clonotype. Its cognate antigen has yet to be identified. The germline gene is not matched at one end of the junction; a read error may be the cause. This record comes from a study of T cells after yellow fever vaccination (dated 2019 in TCRdb). Notes on the research overall: The SMART-Seq v4 Ultra Low Input RNA kit was used to prepare libraries from fractions with low cell numbers. Two healthy male donors, one aged 18 to 29 and one aged 30 to 40 years, made up the cohort. To track T-cell clones before and after primary and booster YFV17D yellow fever vaccination, bulk TCR alpha and beta repertoires were sequenced longitudinally. Blood samples were taken at several timepoints before and after primary and secondary immunization, and bulk PBMC replicates and cell subsets were isolated. Overall study results and their limits: Most clones expanded after primary vaccination were re-detected after the booster (almost 97% of CD4 and roughly 87% of CD8), suggesting broad memory maintenance. A small share of clonotypes occurred in both CD4 and CD8 compartments, likely arising from convergent recombination. Compared with the primary T-cell response, the secondary T-cell response was weaker but faster, peaking on day 5 rather than day 15. Only two donors were included in the study, so the extent to which the findings can be generalized is limited. FACS-sorted repertoires could contain abundant contaminating clonotypes from the bulk population, so computational filtering was required.

Inclusive of the bounding cysteine and phenylalanine, the CDR3 is 17 residues long. Only the CDR3 portion is preserved as DNA: 51 bases, with reading frame beginning at the first base. Via the germline V gene (reference sequence), CDR1 is DFQATT and CDR2 SNEGSKA. The sample's treatment or condition label is to be understood as: live attenuated yellow fever vaccine strain. At each blood-draw timepoint, two biological replicates of bulk PBMCs were collected. A standard Ficoll-Paque protocol was used to isolate PBMCs from peripheral blood. TriZol was used to extract RNA from bulk PBMCs, CD4 and CD8 fractions, and dextramer-positive and dextramer-negative fractions. TCR cDNA was synthesized by 5'RACE template switching, which introduced a universal primer site and unique molecular identifiers. cDNA synthesis was primed from both the TCR alpha and TCR beta constant segments. Libraries were amplified in two PCR steps, with sample barcodes and sequencing adapters added in the second step. Sequencing of the libraries was done on either Illumina HiSeq 2500 (2x100 bp) or NovaSeq (2x150 bp). Under the source paper's analysis protocol: MIGEC was used to demultiplex reads and collapse the reads into UMI consensus sequences, and MiXCR was used for V(D)J alignment. Clonotypes responding to the vaccine were identified with edgeR on replicate PBMC samples, with the criteria of FDR below 0.01 and a log2 fold change above 5 up to day 15. Each bulk clonotype received a CD4 or CD8 identity based on whether the sequenced CD4 or CD8 repertoire contained that clonotype at higher abundance. TCRdb handled the public reads itself, with Q25 trimming in fastp and clone calling in MiXCR, and kept productive beta chains. Rows are combined by CDR3 protein, so each entry shows the most common genes and DNA. TCRdb assigned the V and J calls; the authors' analysis was not used. This sample comprises approximately 300,000 distinct CDR3 sequences, around 6.8% of them detected only once. The ten largest clones capture roughly a sixth of the sample.

The chain links TRBV20-1 with TRBJ2-1; 10 bases in between match TRBD2. This TCR was sampled from a man aged 18 to 30 who received the YFV17D yellow fever vaccine. This sample comprised PBMCs, obtained roughly 46 days after the first yellow fever vaccination. The sequenced DNA is TGCTGTGCTAGAGATGGGGCTAGCGGGAGCTCCTACAATGAGCAGTTCTTC. Protein translation: CCARDGASGSSYNEQFF.